This TCR beta chain was sequenced for a study of cytomegalovirus exposure and HLA in healthy donors. The PCR employed 60 Vbeta primers together with 13 Jbeta primers. The data were produced by immunoSEQ multiplex PCR, yet TCRdb's version contains in-frame clones alone and is incomplete. This sample has roughly 92,000 clones, with 6.5% to 8% found just once. The study, taken as a whole, reports: The study designated fewer than 200 TCR beta chains cytomegalovirus-associated. The sole available immune exposure information was CMV serostatus. Among the sequence variants, a highly shared cluster was likely an artifact of sequencing. In an earlier analysis, in 540 or so donors, most V segments appeared productive either ~87% or ~30% of the time.

Germline CDR1 and CDR2: SGHVS and FQNEAQ. V dropped 7 bases and J dropped 5; count of bases not matched to a gene: 10. CDR3 length: 15 residues. This clone was seen more than once but under ten times. What it binds is not known. The chain combines TRBV7-8 with TRBJ2-2; 7 nucleotides line up with TRBD2. The sequence came from a man over 45 in good health and CMV-seronegative. The specimen was PBMCs. CDR3 nucleotides: TGTGCCAGCACCCCGGGGCGGGAGCGAACCGGGGAGCTGTTTTTT. This gives the protein CASTPGRERTGELFF.